These 32 T cell receptor beta chains originate from one sample sequenced in a study of blood T cell repertoires in COVID-19. TCRdb keeps only in-frame clones here, not all; method: immunoSEQ multiplex PCR. Here the sample spans about 180,000 clones, 70% to 90% being singletons. Sequencing was done on a sample of peripheral blood. Receptors were obtained from a woman aged 25 to 39 with active or convalescent COVID-19.

This chain links TRBV28 with TRBJ1-4; TRBD1 is a possible D gene (6 bases). Germline CDR1 and CDR2: MDHEN and SYDVKM. The CDR3 covers 17 residues. Trimming removed 5 bases from V and 5 bases from J, with 21 bases in between. Here the CDR3 reads CASSPRFEGVLNEKLFF. The DNA for the CDR3 is TGTGCCAGCAGTCCCCGGTTCGAGGGGGTATTGAATGAAAAACTGTTTTTT.

The DNA for the CDR3 is TGTGCCAGCAGCCCCCGCGGGGCGCCCTATGGCTACACCTTC. Translation gives CASSPRGAPYGYTF. The rearrangement uses TRBV6-6 and TRBJ1-2; possible D gene TRBD1, 5 bases. The CDR3 runs 14 residues. Trimming took 6 bases from V and 4 from J, leaving 15 bases between them. Germline assignment: CDR1 MNHNY and CDR2 SVGAGI (reference sequence).

V and J are TRBV28 and TRBJ1-2; TRBD1 is a possible D gene (6 bases). Germline V gene data show CDR1 as MDHEN and CDR2 as SYDVKM. The CDR3 runs to 17 residues. Trimming cost V 1 base and J 4 bases, with 19 bases left between them. The CDR3: CASSLSRGQPFLYGYTF. The CDR3 DNA is TGTGCCAGCAGTTTATCCCGAGGACAGCCTTTCCTCTATGGCTACACCTTC.

The chain is built from TRBV29-1 and TRBJ2-2; TRBD1 agrees at 7 bases. Germline-derived CDR1 and CDR2 are SQVTM and ANQGSEA. The CDR3 is 14 amino acids. V lost 4 bases and J lost 7; bases outside the gene matches: 9. The CDR3 reads CSVGLTGLGGELFF. DNA of the CDR3: TGCAGCGTTGGATTGACAGGGTTGGGCGGGGAGCTGTTTTTT.

This chain joins TRBV19 and TRBJ1-6; weak D call: TRBD1 (5 bases). Trimming took 0 bases from V and 6 from J, leaving 9 bases between them. CDR3 size: 15 residues. CDR1 and CDR2 from the germline V gene are LNHDA and SQIVND (reference sequence). DNA of the CDR3: TGTGCCAGTAGTATAGATGGGACTCGTAATTCACCCCTCCACTTT. Its translation is CASSIDGTRNSPLHF. The full variable domain, rest sourced from reference TRBV19 and TRBJ1-6, is DGGITQSPKYLFRKEGQNVTLSCEQNLNHDAMYWYRQDPGQGLRLIYYSQIVNDFQKGDIAEGYSVSREKKESFPLTVTSAQKNPTAFYLCASSIDGTRNSPLHFGNGTRLTVT.

J is TRBJ1-4 and V is TRBV5-8; TRBD1 matches at 7 bases. CDR1 is SGHTS and CDR2 is YDEGEE in the germline V gene. The CDR3 runs to 13 residues. V shed 3 bases, J shed 6 bases, and the junction held 2 bases outside the gene matches. CDR3 DNA: TGTGCCAGCAGCTCGGGACAGCATGAAAAACTGTTTTTT. Protein product: CASSSGQHEKLFF.

V and J are TRBV30 and TRBJ1-1, with no clear D. V lost 6 bases, J lost 5 bases, and 22 bases lay in between. Looked up from germline, CDR1 is GTSNPN and CDR2 is SVGIG (reference sequence). The CDR3 covers 15 residues. The CDR3 here is CACPTPAGGKTEAFF. In nucleotides, the CDR3 is TGTGCCTGCCCAACACCCGCGGGAGGTAAAACTGAAGCTTTCTTT.

The chain has TRBV5-5 and TRBJ1-6; no definite D call. Trimming shortened V by 0 bases and J by 13 bases, and 14 bases separated the two germline ends. CDR1 is SGHKS and CDR2 is YYEKEE in the germline V gene (reference sequence). The length of the CDR3 is 14 residues. Here the CDR3 DNA reads TGTGCCAGCAGCTTGGGGCCAAAAGATATGCCCCTCCACTTT. Protein: CASSLGPKDMPLHF.

The gene calls are TRBV3-1 (or the pseudogene TRBV3-2) and TRBJ1-2; 8 nucleotides line up with TRBD1. V lost 2 bases and J lost 4; bases outside the gene matches: 6. From germline, CDR1 is LGHDT and CDR2 YNNKEL (reference sequence). The CDR3 has 15 amino acids. The CDR3 reads CASSQPGGAGYGYTF. CDR3 nucleotides: TGTGCCAGCAGCCAACCAGGGGGCGCCGGCTATGGCTACACCTTC.

The rearrangement uses TRBV2 and TRBJ2-1, with a weak D call TRBD2 (6 bases). Trimming took off 4 bases at V and 6 bases at J, with 13 bases between the two ends. This CDR3 comprises 14 residues. Germline lookup yields CDR1 SNHLY and CDR2 FYNNEI. CDR3: CASSVGPGGNEQFF. The CDR3 DNA reads TGTGCCAGCAGTGTCGGCCCCGGGGGCAATGAGCAGTTCTTC.

The V and J genes are TRBV27 and TRBJ1-2; 12 bases are a match to TRBD1. The CDR3 extends over 16 amino acids. Germline CDR1 MNHEY, CDR2 SMNVEV (reference sequence). V shed 3 bases, J shed 7 bases, and the junction held 9 bases outside the gene matches. The CDR3, as DNA: TGTGCCAGCAGTTTCCTTACGGGACAGGGGGCAAGTGGCTACACCTTC. Residues: CASSFLTGQGASGYTF.

V is TRBV20-1 and J is TRBJ2-1; D remains ambiguous. The CDR3 runs to 14 residues. CDR1 and CDR2 (germline): DFQATT, SNEGSKA (reference sequence). The V end lost 3 bases, the J end lost 2 bases, and 11 bases lay between the germline ends. The CDR3 sequence: CSASRRLAYNEQFF. The CDR3 nucleotides read TGCAGTGCTAGTAGGAGACTCGCCTACAATGAGCAGTTCTTC.

The chain joins TRBV28 to TRBJ1-1; a possible D gene is TRBD1 (6 bases). The CDR3 totals 13 residues. The V gene's germline CDR1 is MDHEN and CDR2 SYDVKM. Trimming removed 7 bases from V and 4 bases from J, with 13 bases in between. CDR3: CASTPTGSTEAFF. The CDR3 DNA follows: TGTGCCAGCACCCCTACAGGGAGCACTGAAGCTTTCTTT.

Turning to this clone: The junction departs from the called germline gene at one end, perhaps through a read error. The chain recombines TRBV5-5 with TRBJ1-6, with a tentative D call TRBD1 (5 bases). Germline values: CDR1 SGHKS, CDR2 YYEKEE (reference sequence). There are 16 residues in the CDR3. In nucleotides, the CDR3 is TGTGTCAGCAGCCAAAGTCAGGGTCAGGGTGGTTCACCCCTCCACTTT. This translates into CVSSQSQGQGGSPLHF.

The CDR3 DNA reads TGTGCCACCCTTTGGGGGGCTGAAGCTTTCTTT. This translates into CATLWGAEAFF. This sequence joins TRBV28 and TRBJ1-1; D perhaps matches TRBD1 (5 bases). CDR3 length equals 11 residues. Germline values: CDR1 MDHEN, CDR2 SYDVKM. The V end was cut by 10 bases, the J end by 6 bases, with 12 bases between.

CDR3 sequence (DNA): TGTGCCACCCCGGCGGAGGGGCCCACCGGGGAGCTGTTTTTT. This translates into CATPAEGPTGELFF. The rearrangement uses TRBV7-9 and TRBJ2-2; D may be TRBD2 (6 bases). Germline lookup yields CDR1 SEHNR and CDR2 FQNEAQ (reference sequence). CDR3 length: 14 residues. V was trimmed by 10 bases and J by 4 bases, leaving 16 bases between them. The full variable domain, with the rest looked up from reference TRBV7-9 and TRBJ2-2, is DTGVSQNPRHKITKRGQNVTFRCDPISEHNRLYWYRQTLGQGPEFLTYFQNEAQLEKSRLLSDRFSAERPKGSFSTLEIQRTEQGDSAMYLCATPAEGPTGELFFGEGSRLTVL.

The V gene is TRBV19, the J gene TRBJ1-2, with D possibly matching TRBD1 (5 bases). The CDR3 sequence is 16 residues long. CDR1 and CDR2 (germline): LNHDA, SQIVND (reference sequence). The V end was cut by 2 bases, the J end by 3 bases, with 16 bases between. Here the CDR3 DNA reads TGTGCCAGTAGTATAACTGGGGGGGACGGACACTATGGCTACACCTTC. Translation gives CASSITGGDGHYGYTF.

The V gene is TRBV3-1 (or the pseudogene TRBV3-2), the J gene TRBJ1-6, with D uncertain. This CDR3 spans 17 amino acids. Between the trimmed V and J ends, which lost 3 bases and 3 bases, there was a span of 15 bases. Germline V gives CDR1 LGHDT, CDR2 YNNKEL (reference sequence). The CDR3 region has the DNA TGTGCCAGCAGCCATTTAGACAAATTGGGCTATAATTCACCCCTCCACTTT. The encoded protein is CASSHLDKLGYNSPLHF.

The chain is built from TRBV5-4 and TRBJ2-7; the D gene is possibly TRBD2 (5 bases). The germline CDR1 and CDR2 sequences are SGHNT and YYREEE (reference sequence). Trimming cost V 4 bases and J 2 bases, with 16 bases left between them. The CDR3 runs 15 residues. In nucleotides, the CDR3 is TGTGCCAGCAGCGTCCCCGGGATTGATGCCTACGAGCAGTACTTC. Translated, it gives CASSVPGIDAYEQYF. The full variable domain, in which reference TRBV5-4 and TRBJ2-7 provide the parts outside the CDR3, is ETGVTQSPTHLIKTRGQQVTLRCSSQSGHNTVSWYQQALGQGPQFIFQYYREEENGRGNFPPRFSGLQFPNYSSELNVNALELDDSALYLCASSVPGIDAYEQYFGPGTRLTVT.

The chain links TRBV5-6 to TRBJ2-3; the D is unclear. The CDR3 sequence is 15 residues long. V was shortened by 2 bases and J by 3 bases, with 13 bases between the two germline ends. Germline V lookup: CDR1 SGHDT, CDR2 YYEEEE. CDR3: CASSLMGTATDTQYF. CDR3 nucleotide sequence: TGTGCCAGCAGCTTAATGGGCACCGCGACAGATACGCAGTATTTT.

The gene calls are TRBV3-1 (or the pseudogene TRBV3-2) and TRBJ1-2; no reliable D call. Per the germline V gene, CDR1 is LGHDT and CDR2 is YNNKEL (reference sequence). The CDR3 is 15 residues long. V was shortened by 4 bases and J by 8 bases, with 20 bases between the two germline ends. The CDR3 DNA is TGTGCCAGCAGCCGGAGGGTCGGAGGGCTTGGGGGCTACACCTTC. Its protein is CASSRRVGGLGGYTF.

This rearrangement joins TRBV5-1 to TRBJ1-1; TRBD1 agrees at 10 bases. Germline V gene data show CDR1 as SGHRS and CDR2 as YFSETQ. V was pared by 4 bases and J by 2 bases, with 8 bases of the junction left unmatched. The CDR3 sequence is 16 residues long. The chain's CDR3 is CASSPPGTGDNTEAFF. The CDR3 nucleotides read TGCGCCAGCAGCCCGCCGGGGACAGGGGATAACACTGAAGCTTTCTTT.

V is TRBV19 and J is TRBJ1-2; D unclear. CDR3 length: 15 residues. The germline V gene has CDR1 LNHDA and CDR2 SQIVND (reference sequence). The germline V and J ends were trimmed by 3 bases and 9 bases, with 20 bases remaining between them. CDR3 DNA: TGTGCCAGTAGTATCGGACTAGGGTCCTCGGTCAGCTACACCTTC. Its protein product is CASSIGLGSSVSYTF.

This clone was seen a single time. V and J are TRBV11-2 and TRBJ1-4; 8 bases fit TRBD1. V lost 1 base, J lost 6 bases, and 7 bases stayed unmatched. The CDR3 is 16 amino acids. Per the germline V gene, CDR1 is SGHAT and CDR2 is FQNNGV. CDR3 nucleotides: TGTGCCAGCAGCTTAGTACAGGGGGGATCCGATGAAAAACTGTTTTTT. This codes for CASSLVQGGSDEKLFF. The full variable domain, with the rest looked up from reference TRBV11-2 and TRBJ1-4, is EAGVAQSPRYKIIEKRQSVAFWCNPISGHATLYWYQQILGQGPKLLIQFQNNGVVDDSQLPKDRFSAERLKGVDSTLKIQPAKLEDSAVYLCASSLVQGGSDEKLFFGSGTQLSVL.

The chain couples TRBV6-5 to TRBJ2-7, with 8 bases that match TRBD2. Losses at the gene ends were 7 bases for V and 2 bases for J; bases not matched to a gene: 7. The CDR3 runs to 14 residues. Germline CDR1 is MNHEY and CDR2 is SVGAGI. CDR3 nucleotide sequence: TGTGCCAGCACTTCGGGACTAGGAGCCTACGAGCAGTACTTC. Its translation: CASTSGLGAYEQYF.

V is TRBV19 and J is TRBJ2-3, with a tentative D call TRBD1 (6 bases). Germline CDR1 and CDR2: LNHDA and SQIVND (reference sequence). The CDR3 totals 18 residues. V gave up 4 bases and J gave up 4 bases, with 24 bases separating them. Here the CDR3 reads CASSTPEYQGWDADTQYF. CDR3 DNA sequence: TGTGCCAGTAGTACTCCCGAATATCAGGGGTGGGATGCAGATACGCAGTATTTT.

CDR3 DNA sequence: TGTGCCAGCAGCTTAAGCCTCTACGAGCAGTACTTC. Residues: CASSLSLYEQYF. The gene calls are TRBV11-2 and TRBJ2-7; D gene ambiguous. Germline values: CDR1 SGHAT, CDR2 FQNNGV. V lost 2 bases and J 3 bases, leaving 5 bases between the germline ends. The CDR3 is 12 amino acids. Filled out from reference TRBV11-2 and TRBJ2-7, the complete variable domain reads EAGVAQSPRYKIIEKRQSVAFWCNPISGHATLYWYQQILGQGPKLLIQFQNNGVVDDSQLPKDRFSAERLKGVDSTLKIQPAKLEDSAVYLCASSLSLYEQYFGPGTRLTVT.

The chain has TRBV9 and TRBJ1-5; tentatively, D is TRBD1 (5 bases). Germline V gives CDR1 SGDLS, CDR2 YYNGEE. V lost 0 bases and J lost 7, with 11 bases in between. CDR3 length: 14 amino acids. The CDR3 bases are TGTGCCAGCAGCGTAGTCAGGGTCCGACAGCCCCAGCATTTT. Amino acid sequence: CASSVVRVRQPQHF.

The V call is TRBV30, the J call TRBJ1-1; 7 bases are a match to TRBD1. The CDR3 totals 10 residues. J lost 8 bases, V lost 7 bases, and 4 bases had no gene match. Germline V gives CDR1 GTSNPN, CDR2 SVGIG (reference sequence). CDR3 residues: CASTGREAFF. The CDR3 nucleotides are TGTGCCTCGACAGGGCGAGAAGCTTTCTTT.

J is TRBJ2-7 and V is TRBV19; TRBD1 agrees at 8 bases. The CDR3 loop spans 14 amino acids. The germline CDR1 and CDR2 sequences are LNHDA and SQIVND (reference sequence). J was trimmed by 4 bases and V by 1 base; bases with no gene match: 3. The CDR3 sequence is CASSIGDRGYEQYF. The DNA of the CDR3 is TGTGCCAGTAGTATAGGTGACAGGGGATACGAGCAGTACTTC.

V usage is TRBV6-5 and J usage is TRBJ2-7, with 15 bases lining up with TRBD2. Germline CDR1 MNHEY, CDR2 SVGAGI. J lost 7 bases, V lost 6 bases, and 7 bases had no gene match. The CDR3 loop spans 15 amino acids. The CDR3, as DNA: TGTGCCAGCAGCCTCGGACTAGCGGGGGGGAGTGAGCAGTACTTC. Its protein product is CASSLGLAGGSEQYF.

The rearrangement joins TRBV11-2 to TRBJ2-3; 7 bases map to TRBD1. J lost 3 bases, V lost 5 bases, and 8 bases had no gene match. The CDR3 contains 15 residues. CDR1 and CDR2 (germline): SGHAT, FQNNGV. CDR3 residues: CASSPRQGGTDTQYF. The CDR3 nucleotides are TGTGCCAGCAGCCCCCGACAGGGCGGGACAGATACGCAGTATTTT. Variable domain in full (rest from reference TRBV11-2 and TRBJ2-3): EAGVAQSPRYKIIEKRQSVAFWCNPISGHATLYWYQQILGQGPKLLIQFQNNGVVDDSQLPKDRFSAERLKGVDSTLKIQPAKLEDSAVYLCASSPRQGGTDTQYFGPGTRLTVL.